Sequencing of this T cell receptor (beta chain) was carried out in a study of beta chain features in type 1 diabetes. The table lists this clone with a few counts. Each of the sorted populations had a purity greater than 95%. V was trimmed by 2 bases and J by 0 bases, leaving 8 bases between them. The germline V gene has CDR1 GTSNPN and CDR2 SVGIG (reference sequence). This CDR3 comprises 14 residues. The investigators reverse transcribed all of the isolated RNA, so they sequenced expressed TCRB transcripts. The protocol was immunoSEQ multiplex PCR, while the TCRdb copy is restricted to in-frame clones and leaves out a portion. The sample contains 400,000 to 600,000 clones, 30% of which appear only once.

The sample consisted of naive CD4+ T cells from blood. V gene TRBV30 combines with J gene TRBJ1-5; D gene uncertain. The clonotype was recovered from a man between 18 and 35 years old in good health. CDR3 amino acids: CAWSMGNSNQPQHF. The CDR3 nucleotides read TGTGCCTGGAGTATGGGGAATAGCAATCAGCCCCAGCATTTT.